These 30 T cell receptor beta chains were sequenced from one sample in a study of blood T cell repertoires in COVID-19. Sequencing was performed with immunoSEQ multiplex PCR; in TCRdb, only in-frame clones are kept and a portion is missing. The data show 180,000 or so clones, roughly 85% seen once. Sequencing was carried out using peripheral blood. The origin of the receptors is a man aged 55 to 69 with acute or convalescent COVID-19.

The chain carries TRBV10-3 and TRBJ2-1, with D perhaps matching TRBD2 (6 bases). The CDR3 totals 14 residues. The V end lost 11 bases, the J end lost 4 bases, and 18 bases lay between the germline ends. Germline V gives CDR1 ENHRY, CDR2 SYGVKD. CDR3 in DNA: TGTGCCTCGAGTCGGGGGTCAGAGTACAATGAGCAGTTCTTC. Translated: CASSRGSEYNEQFF.

This sequence joins TRBV27 and TRBJ1-2; 10 bases map to TRBD1. Germline lookup yields CDR1 MNHEY and CDR2 SMNVEV (reference sequence). V dropped 6 bases and J dropped 8; count of bases not matched to a gene: 9. The CDR3 contains 14 residues. CDR3 region: CASSTGTGVLGYTF. DNA for the CDR3: TGTGCCAGCAGCACCGGGACAGGGGTTCTCGGCTACACCTTC.

This clone showed up just once. CDR3 sequence: CASSGGLLLYQPQHF. CDR3 sequence (DNA): TGTGCCAGCAGTGGGGGACTTTTGCTTTATCAGCCCCAGCATTTT. The chain uses TRBV28 and TRBJ1-5, with D perhaps matching TRBD1 (5 bases). CDR3 length equals 15 residues. Germline V gives CDR1 MDHEN, CDR2 SYDVKM. V was shortened by 5 bases and J by 5 bases, with 16 bases between the two germline ends.

The CDR3 DNA reads TGTGCCACCAGTGGAGAGCGGACGACATACAATGAGCAGTTCTTC. Translating gives CATSGERTTYNEQFF. This chain connects TRBV24-1 to TRBJ2-1, with TRBD2 as a possible D gene (5 bases). Deletions cut 5 bases from V and 4 bases from J, with 14 bases between. Germline assignment: CDR1 KGHDR and CDR2 SFDVKD. The CDR3 has 15 amino acids.

V usage is TRBV6-1 and J usage is TRBJ1-2; TRBD1 matches 7 bases. The CDR3 has 16 amino acids. Germline V gives CDR1 MNHNS, CDR2 SASEGT. V lost 3 bases and J lost 4; bases outside the gene matches: 11. The CDR3 region is CASSDFRKGGIYGYTF. For the CDR3, the DNA is TGTGCCAGCAGTGATTTTCGGAAAGGGGGCATCTATGGCTACACCTTC.

The V gene is TRBV28, the J gene TRBJ1-1; the D is unclear. V shed 6 bases and J shed 3 bases, with 11 bases lying between them. Looked up from germline, CDR1 is MDHEN and CDR2 is SYDVKM. The CDR3 loop spans 13 amino acids. The CDR3 DNA reads as TGTGCCAGCAGGTCCGGGAGCTACACTGAAGCTTTCTTT. Protein sequence: CASRSGSYTEAFF. The variable domain in full, completed from reference TRBV28 and TRBJ1-1, reads DVKVTQSSRYLVKRTGEKVFLECVQDMDHENMFWYRQDPGLGLRLIYFSYDVKMKEKGDIPEGYSVSREKKERFSLILESASTNQTSMYLCASRSGSYTEAFFGQGTRLTVV.

The chain links TRBV6-6 to TRBJ2-2, with 11 bases lining up with TRBD2. V was clipped by 7 bases and J by 6 bases; unmatched bases: 4. Germline V lookup: CDR1 MNHNY, CDR2 SVGAGI (reference sequence). The CDR3 spans 14 residues. CDR3 coding DNA: TGTGCCAGCACCGGGACTAGCGGACCCGGGGAGCTGTTTTTT. It encodes CASTGTSGPGELFF.

The chain has TRBV6-6 and TRBJ1-1; 7 bases are a match to TRBD1. The length of the CDR3 is 15 residues. Per germline, CDR1 MNHNY and CDR2 SVGAGI (reference sequence). V gave up 5 bases and J gave up 6 bases; unmatched junction bases: 12. CDR3 protein: CASSTRDSLSSEAFF. The CDR3 DNA reads as TGTGCCAGCAGTACCCGGGACAGCCTTTCCTCTGAAGCTTTCTTT.

The chain combines TRBV18 with TRBJ2-5, with 11 positions matching TRBD2. J lost 4 bases, V lost 1 base, and 8 bases had no gene match. Germline CDR1 reads KGHSH; CDR2 reads LQKENI. The CDR3 consists of 17 residues. CDR3 coding DNA: TGTGCCAGCTCACCACTATTTCTAGCGGGAGGACGAGAGACCCAGTACTTC. It is translated as CASSPLFLAGGRETQYF.

V and J are TRBV12-3 or TRBV12-4 and TRBJ2-7, with D possibly matching TRBD2 (5 bases). This CDR3 region has 13 residues. The V end lost 3 bases, the J end lost 6 bases, and 12 bases lay between the germline ends. DNA for the CDR3: TGTGCCAGCAGTTTTCTAGCATTGAGCGAGCAGTACTTC. Translating gives CASSFLALSEQYF.

The CDR3 spells CASSLPGGGEETQYF. The CDR3 bases are TGTGCCAGCAGTCTCCCGGGAGGAGGGGAGGAGACCCAGTACTTC. This chain connects TRBV6-5 to TRBJ2-5, with 7 bases matching TRBD2. This CDR3 has 15 residues. J lost 5 bases, V lost 5 bases, and 11 bases had no gene match. Looked up from germline, CDR1 is MNHEY and CDR2 is SVGAGI.

On this clone itself: The same CDR3 is also encoded by other DNA sequences in this sample. The V gene is TRBV30, the J gene TRBJ2-3; 7 bases match TRBD2. The CDR3 is 14 amino acids. With 0 bases clipped from V and 0 bases from J, the junction kept 0 bases outside the gene matches. CDR1 is GTSNPN and CDR2 is SVGIG in the germline V gene (reference sequence). The CDR3 bases are TGTGCCTGGAGTGTTAGCGGGAGCACAGATACGCAGTATTTT. It codes for CAWSVSGSTDTQYF.

Here the CDR3 DNA reads TGTGCCAGTAGTATTCGGCTAGAGTCCTACGAGCAGTACTTC. As protein: CASSIRLESYEQYF. This rearrangement joins TRBV19 to TRBJ2-7; no firm D call. The CDR3 has 14 amino acids. Trimming removed 3 bases at V and 1 base at J, with 10 bases between. The germline V gene has CDR1 LNHDA and CDR2 SQIVND (reference sequence).

The chain is built from TRBV5-8 and TRBJ1-3; D ambiguous. Trimming shortened V by 4 bases and J by 16 bases, and 18 bases separated the two germline ends. The CDR3 is 12 amino acids. Germline V gene lookup returns CDR1 SGHTS and CDR2 YDEGEE. Here the CDR3 DNA reads TGTGCCAGCAGCCGGATCGCGGGGAGCCGCTATTTT. As protein: CASSRIAGSRYF.

The chain recombines TRBV5-1 with TRBJ1-4; D ambiguous. From germline, CDR1 is SGHRS and CDR2 YFSETQ. CDR3 size: 13 residues. Between the trimmed V and J ends, which lost 7 bases and 2 bases, there was a span of 9 bases. The CDR3 loop reads CASRPVTNEKLFF. DNA of the CDR3: TGCGCCAGCCGCCCAGTGACTAATGAAAAACTGTTTTTT.

The chain recombines TRBV18 with TRBJ2-4; possibly TRBD2 for D (5 bases). The V gene lost 5 bases and the J gene lost 0 bases, with 20 bases spanning the gap. Looked up from germline, CDR1 is KGHSH and CDR2 is LQKENI. The length of the CDR3 is 18 residues. CDR3 sequence: CASSTGLVTTLAKNIQYF. DNA for the CDR3: TGTGCCAGCTCAACGGGGTTAGTAACTACCCTAGCCAAAAACATTCAGTACTTC.

The chain is built from TRBV6-5 and TRBJ2-1; D is undetermined. This CDR3 is built from 15 residues. Looked up from germline, CDR1 is MNHEY and CDR2 is SVGAGI. V was trimmed by 9 bases and J by 1 base, leaving 16 bases between them. CDR3 DNA: TGTGCCAGATGGAACTCGTCTAGTTCCTACAATGAGCAGTTCTTC. Protein sequence: CARWNSSSSYNEQFF.

The V call is TRBV5-1, the J call TRBJ2-5; TRBD1 matches 7 bases. Trimming took 3 bases from V and 4 from J; bases not matched to a gene: 6. The CDR3 is 14 residues long. Germline CDR1 is SGHRS and CDR2 is YFSETQ. DNA of the CDR3: TGCGCCAGCAGCTATGACAGGGCTGGAGAGACCCAGTACTTC. Residues: CASSYDRAGETQYF.

Points on this clone: The junction and the germline gene differ at one end; a read error may be behind it. The chain is built from TRBV5-1 and TRBJ2-3; 8 bases map to TRBD2. The CDR3 sequence is 14 residues long. The germline V gene encodes CDR1 SGHRS and CDR2 YFSETQ. The CDR3 protein is CASSTRGDTDTQYF. The CDR3 DNA follows: TGTGCCAGCAGTACGCGGGGGGACACAGATACGCAGTATTTT. The full variable domain, in which reference TRBV5-1 and TRBJ2-3 provide the parts outside the CDR3, is KAGVTQTPRYLIKTRGQQVTLSCSPISGHRSVSWYQQTPGQGLQFLFEYFSETQRNKGNFPGRFSGRQFSNSRSEMNVSTLELGDSALYLCASSTRGDTDTQYFGPGTRLTVL.

The chain employs TRBV7-3 and TRBJ1-1; 9 bases are shared with TRBD1. The CDR3 has 14 amino acids. Germline CDR1 reads SGHTA; CDR2 reads FQGTGA. V lost 5 bases, J lost 7 bases, and 8 bases stayed unmatched. CDR3 in DNA: TGTGCCAGCAGCGGAGGACAGGGGTTACATGAAGCTTTCTTT. Its translation is CASSGGQGLHEAFF.

The chain carries TRBV7-2 and TRBJ2-2; D perhaps matches TRBD2 (5 bases). The germline gives CDR1 SGHTA, CDR2 FQGNSA. V lost 3 bases to trimming and J lost 3 bases, with 11 bases between them. The CDR3 has 15 residues. For the CDR3, the DNA is TGTGCCAGCAGCTTTAGCGTCACGGACACCGGGGAGCTGTTTTTT. It encodes CASSFSVTDTGELFF.

The gene calls are TRBV7-3 and TRBJ2-7; D may be TRBD2 (5 bases). The CDR3 length is 14 residues. The germline gives CDR1 SGHTA, CDR2 FQGTGA. Between the trimmed V and J ends, which lost 0 bases and 5 bases, there was a span of 11 bases. CDR3 nucleotides: TGTGCCAGCAGCTTAACGGGAGTGTCCGACGAGCAGTACTTC. The encoded protein is CASSLTGVSDEQYF.

This clone was detected once. This sequence joins TRBV7-8 and TRBJ2-1; D unresolved. The germline gives CDR1 SGHVS, CDR2 FQNEAQ. The CDR3 totals 17 residues. V lost 1 base to trimming and J lost 6 bases, with 19 bases between them. In DNA form, the CDR3 reads TGTGCCAGCAGCTTAGGTGCCGGAACGCAGCGCCTCAATGAGCAGTTCTTC. Translated: CASSLGAGTQRLNEQFF.

This clone showed up just once. The CDR3 loop is CASSPRDSRKDTQYF. CDR3 DNA: TGTGCCAGCAGTCCCCGGGACTCTAGGAAAGATACGCAGTATTTT. This sequence joins TRBV27 and TRBJ2-3; possibly TRBD2 for D (6 bases). Trimming stripped 5 bases from V and 5 bases from J, with 17 bases between. Germline V gene data show CDR1 as MNHEY and CDR2 as SMNVEV (reference sequence). This CDR3 spans 15 amino acids.

This chain joins TRBV3-1 (or the pseudogene TRBV3-2) and TRBJ2-1; D possibly corresponds to TRBD2 (6 bases). The CDR3 is 14 amino acids. Trimming pared 4 bases from V and 4 bases from J, leaving 11 bases between. The germline V gene encodes CDR1 LGHDT and CDR2 YNNKEL (reference sequence). CDR3 bases: TGTGCCAGCAGCCTCCGGGAGCGTTACAATGAGCAGTTCTTC. Its translation: CASSLRERYNEQFF.

The chain links TRBV18 to TRBJ2-7; TRBD2 might be the D (5 bases). This CDR3 has 18 residues. V was cut by 0 bases and J by 0 bases, with 18 bases left in between. Germline V lookup: CDR1 KGHSH, CDR2 LQKENI. In nucleotides, the CDR3 is TGTGCCAGCTCACCACCGGCGGTACGCGGGCGAGCCTCCTACGAGCAGTACTTC. Translation: CASSPPAVRGRASYEQYF.

The V gene is TRBV28, the J gene TRBJ1-1; 9 nucleotides align to TRBD1. The V and J ends lost 5 bases and 4 bases, in that order; junction bases with no gene match: 5. This CDR3 contains 14 residues. Per the germline V gene, CDR1 is MDHEN and CDR2 is SYDVKM. The CDR3 DNA is TGTGCCAGCAGTCAAGGGGACAGGGCCACTGAAGCTTTCTTT. As protein: CASSQGDRATEAFF.

V usage is TRBV24-1 and J usage is TRBJ2-5, with D unresolved. CDR3 length: 16 residues. Deletions cut 3 bases from V and 5 bases from J, with 18 bases between. Germline V gives CDR1 KGHDR, CDR2 SFDVKD. The CDR3 protein is CATSDPSRRGSETQYF. The CDR3, as DNA: TGTGCCACCAGTGATCCCTCCCGCAGAGGTTCGGAGACCCAGTACTTC.

CDR3 residues: CASSFERDSSNQPQHF. For the CDR3, the DNA is TGTGCCAGCAGTTTTGAGCGCGACAGTAGCAATCAGCCCCAGCATTTT. The V call is TRBV28, the J call TRBJ1-5, with D possibly TRBD1 on 5 matching bases. Germline V gene lookup returns CDR1 MDHEN and CDR2 SYDVKM. This CDR3 region has 16 residues. Trimming took off 3 bases at V and 0 bases at J, with 12 bases between the two ends. Drawing the rest from reference TRBV28 and TRBJ1-5, the complete variable domain is DVKVTQSSRYLVKRTGEKVFLECVQDMDHENMFWYRQDPGLGLRLIYFSYDVKMKEKGDIPEGYSVSREKKERFSLILESASTNQTSMYLCASSFERDSSNQPQHFGDGTRLSIL.

This chain joins TRBV27 and TRBJ2-7; D is unresolved. The germline gives CDR1 MNHEY, CDR2 SMNVEV (reference sequence). CDR3 size: 13 residues. V lost 5 bases to trimming and J lost 0 bases, with 8 bases between them. CDR3 region: CASSIGGSYEQYF. The CDR3 DNA is TGTGCCAGCAGTATCGGCGGCTCCTACGAGCAGTACTTC.